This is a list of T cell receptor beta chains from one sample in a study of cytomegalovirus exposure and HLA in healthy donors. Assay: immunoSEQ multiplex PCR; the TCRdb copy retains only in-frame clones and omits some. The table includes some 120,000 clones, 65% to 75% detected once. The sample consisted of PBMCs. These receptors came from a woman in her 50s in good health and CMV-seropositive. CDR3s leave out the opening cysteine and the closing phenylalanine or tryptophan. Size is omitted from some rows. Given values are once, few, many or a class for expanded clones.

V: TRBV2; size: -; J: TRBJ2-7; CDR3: ASEKQGAGYEQY
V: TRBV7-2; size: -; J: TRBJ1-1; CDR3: ASSLVIGGLSEAF
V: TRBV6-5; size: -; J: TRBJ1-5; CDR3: ASSPPGGSNQPQH
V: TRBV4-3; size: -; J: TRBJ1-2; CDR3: ASSQVATARLGYT
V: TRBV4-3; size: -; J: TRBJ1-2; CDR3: ASSMGGAVGYT
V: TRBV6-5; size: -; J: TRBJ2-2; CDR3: ASSPSGGDTGELF
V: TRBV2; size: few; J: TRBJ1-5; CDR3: ASSVRGLSNQPQH
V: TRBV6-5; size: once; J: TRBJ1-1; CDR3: ASSYAGLDTEAF
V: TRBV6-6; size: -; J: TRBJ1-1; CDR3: ASGRHLNTEAF
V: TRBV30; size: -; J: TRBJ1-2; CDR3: AWSVGDRRPYYGYT
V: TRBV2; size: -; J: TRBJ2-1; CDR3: ASRVQGAEDEQF
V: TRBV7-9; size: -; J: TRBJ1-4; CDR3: ASSSDWRGEKLF
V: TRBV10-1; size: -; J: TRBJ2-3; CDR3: ASSESAHSGGDRDTQY
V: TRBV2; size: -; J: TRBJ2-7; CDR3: ASSGGGPYEQY
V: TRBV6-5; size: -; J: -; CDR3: ASSPTKDYEQY
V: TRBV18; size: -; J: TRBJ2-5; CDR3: ASSPTVETQY
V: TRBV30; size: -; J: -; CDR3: AWSVPGSGVPYEQY
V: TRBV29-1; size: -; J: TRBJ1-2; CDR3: SVGEVLGGYT
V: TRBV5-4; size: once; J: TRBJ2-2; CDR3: ASSLGQGITGELF
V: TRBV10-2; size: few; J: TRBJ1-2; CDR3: ATADRGYGYT
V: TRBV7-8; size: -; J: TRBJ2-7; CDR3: ASSLGGTPEQY
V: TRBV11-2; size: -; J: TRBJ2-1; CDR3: ASSLDLLAPYNEQF
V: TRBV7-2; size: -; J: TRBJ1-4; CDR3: ASSSSQGYEKLF
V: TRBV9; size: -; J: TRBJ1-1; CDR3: ASSVEDRTGLAF
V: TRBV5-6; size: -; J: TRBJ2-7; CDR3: ASSRQGQYEQY
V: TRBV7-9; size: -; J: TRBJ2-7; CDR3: ASSPLGTYEQY
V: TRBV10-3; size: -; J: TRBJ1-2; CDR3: AIRDSNYGYT
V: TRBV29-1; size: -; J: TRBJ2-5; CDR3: SVLGPETQY
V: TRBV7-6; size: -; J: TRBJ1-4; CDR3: ASSLGGTELF
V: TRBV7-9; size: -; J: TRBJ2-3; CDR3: SSSARGRMDY
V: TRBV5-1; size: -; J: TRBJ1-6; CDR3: ASSLNPGGAGDSPLH
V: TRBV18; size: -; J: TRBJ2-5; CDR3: ASSPPSEETQY
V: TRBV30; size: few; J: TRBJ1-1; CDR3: AWRIQGNTEAF
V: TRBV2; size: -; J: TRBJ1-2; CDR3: ASSQTGWGYT
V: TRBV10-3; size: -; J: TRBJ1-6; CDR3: AISQGFESPLH
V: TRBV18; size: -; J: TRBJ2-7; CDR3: ASSEERYEQY
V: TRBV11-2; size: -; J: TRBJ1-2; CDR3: ASSRRGGYT
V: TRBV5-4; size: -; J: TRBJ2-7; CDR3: ASNPAGSAEQY
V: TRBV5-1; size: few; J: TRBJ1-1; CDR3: ASSFRGRTTEAF
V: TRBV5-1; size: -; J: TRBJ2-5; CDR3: ASGRGGQGGETQY